This passage covers 32 T cell receptor beta chains from one sample sequenced in a study of blood T cell repertoires in COVID-19. Sequencing used immunoSEQ multiplex PCR; TCRdb keeps in-frame clones, though not all of them. The table records about 280,000 clones, about 82% of them present only once. The sequenced sample consisted of peripheral blood. These receptors all stem from a man aged 50 or older with active or convalescent COVID-19.

The chain is built from TRBV7-9 and TRBJ2-5; D unclear. The V end lost 5 bases, the J end lost 4 bases, and 17 bases lay between the germline ends. CDR1 and CDR2 from the germline V gene are SEHNR and FQNEAQ (reference sequence). The CDR3 covers 15 residues. The CDR3 loop is CASSPPLDSVETQYF. CDR3 nucleotides: TGTGCCAGCAGCCCCCCTCTCGACTCAGTAGAGACCCAGTACTTC.

This clone was observed a few times. This sequence joins TRBV19 and TRBJ1-5, with TRBD1 identical over 10 bases. The J segment lost 1 base and the V segment lost 5 bases, leaving 17 bases of the junction unmatched. CDR1 and CDR2 (germline): LNHDA, SQIVND (reference sequence). The CDR3 is 20 amino acids. The chain's CDR3 is CASSYRGPGQGSKSNQPQHF. The CDR3 nucleotides read TGTGCCAGTAGTTACCGTGGCCCGGGACAGGGGTCGAAAAGCAATCAGCCCCAGCATTTT.

This clone occurred a few times. The chain carries TRBV4-2 and TRBJ1-6; D unclear. This CDR3 region has 15 residues. V lost 1 base to trimming and J lost 8 bases, with 12 bases between them. Germline CDR1 reads LGHNA; CDR2 reads YNFKEQ. CDR3 nucleotide sequence: TGTGCCAGCAGCCAAGTATCGGTTTCCTATTCACCCCTCCACTTT. Translation gives CASSQVSVSYSPLHF.

This clone was counted a single time. This chain links TRBV2 with TRBJ1-1; possibly TRBD1 for D (6 bases). V lost 10 bases, J lost 4 bases, and 16 bases lay in between. The CDR3 length is 13 residues. The germline V gene encodes CDR1 SNHLY and CDR2 FYNNEI. The CDR3 here is CATKWEGVTEAFF. The DNA for the CDR3 is TGTGCCACTAAGTGGGAGGGGGTCACTGAAGCTTTCTTT.

The chain is built from TRBV27 and TRBJ1-4; the D gene is possibly TRBD1 (5 bases). Germline loops: CDR1 MNHEY, CDR2 SMNVEV (reference sequence). V gave up 5 bases and J gave up 6 bases, with 13 bases separating them. CDR3 length: 14 residues. CDR3 sequence: CASSTTVADEKLFF. The CDR3 DNA reads TGTGCCAGCAGTACGACAGTGGCCGATGAAAAACTGTTTTTT.

The chain employs TRBV6-1 and TRBJ1-4; 8 bases map to TRBD1. Germline loops: CDR1 MNHNS, CDR2 SASEGT. Trimming cost V 0 bases and J 10 bases; bases outside gene matches: 7. The CDR3 is 15 amino acids. The CDR3 nucleotides read TGTGCCAGCAGTGAAGCGCGATTTACAGGGGGAAAACTGTTTTTT. Its protein product is CASSEARFTGGKLFF.

The rearrangement uses TRBV4-3 and TRBJ2-1, with 8 nucleotides matching TRBD1. The CDR3 length is 16 residues. Per the germline V gene, CDR1 is LGHNA and CDR2 is YSLEER. The V segment lost 0 bases and the J segment 6 bases; nucleotides outside the gene matches: 7. In nucleotides, the CDR3 is TGCGCCAGCAGCCAAGATCGGACAGGGATGGGCAATGAGCAGTTCTTC. Translation gives CASSQDRTGMGNEQFF.

This clone appeared once. This chain uses TRBV28 with TRBJ2-2, with D maybe TRBD2 (5 bases). Germline assignment: CDR1 MDHEN and CDR2 SYDVKM. The CDR3 loop spans 14 amino acids. The V end was cut by 6 bases, the J end by 3 bases, with 11 bases between. CDR3 sequence: CASSEGVDTGELFF. The CDR3 region has the DNA TGTGCCAGCAGCGAGGGAGTGGACACCGGGGAGCTGTTTTTT.

V and J are TRBV12-3 or TRBV12-4 and TRBJ1-2, with D unresolved. The CDR3 is 12 amino acids. The V end was cut by 1 base, the J end by 7 bases, with 7 bases between. CDR3 bases: TGTGCCAGCAGTTTAGAAGGAGGTGGCTACACCTTC. Translating it yields CASSLEGGGYTF.

This clone was counted at least ten times. This chain joins TRBV7-3 and TRBJ2-3; D might be TRBD2 (6 bases). Between the trimmed V and J ends, which lost 1 base and 6 bases, there was a span of 11 bases. The length of the CDR3 is 14 residues. CDR1 SGHTA and CDR2 FQGTGA come from the germline V gene. This chain's CDR3 is CASSLIGGLDTQYF. The CDR3 DNA is TGTGCCAGCAGCTTAATCGGGGGTTTGGATACGCAGTATTTT.

The chain has TRBV5-1 and TRBJ2-3, with D possibly TRBD1 on 5 matching bases. Trimming shortened V by 1 base and J by 1 base, and 22 bases separated the two germline ends. Per the germline V gene, CDR1 is SGHRS and CDR2 is YFSETQ. The CDR3 extends over 19 amino acids. CDR3 amino acids: CASSLMGISGARGTDTQYF. The CDR3 region has the DNA TGCGCCAGCAGCTTGATGGGCATATCTGGGGCTAGGGGCACAGATACGCAGTATTTT.

The chain employs TRBV7-9 and TRBJ1-1; D is possibly TRBD1 (6 bases). Trimming shortened V by 5 bases and J by 5 bases, and 18 bases separated the two germline ends. This CDR3 has 15 amino acids. Germline V lookup: CDR1 SEHNR, CDR2 FQNEAQ (reference sequence). DNA of the CDR3: TGTGCCAGCAGCCCTAGGGAGAAGGGGGGGACTGAAGCTTTCTTT. Encoded protein: CASSPREKGGTEAFF.

V usage is TRBV19 and J usage is TRBJ2-2; 8 bases line up with TRBD2. The junction had 3 bases not matched to a gene; V was cut back by 5 bases and J by 4 bases. Germline V gene data show CDR1 as LNHDA and CDR2 as SQIVND (reference sequence). The CDR3 has 14 residues. The CDR3 sequence is CASSQRGSTGELFF. The CDR3 coding sequence is TGTGCCAGTAGTCAGCGGGGGTCCACCGGGGAGCTGTTTTTT.

CDR3 amino acids: CASSYGGLDTQYF. As DNA, the CDR3 is TGTGCCAGCAGTTACGGGGGGTTAGATACGCAGTATTTT. V gene TRBV6-6 combines with J gene TRBJ2-3; tentative D call: TRBD2 (6 bases). Germline CDR1 and CDR2: MNHNY and SVGAGI (reference sequence). Trimming left V 2 bases short and J 5 bases short, with 8 bases between. The CDR3 is 13 residues long.

Only one count was recorded for this clone. This specimen includes other DNA sequences encoding the same CDR3. CDR3 bases: TGTGCCAGCAGTGAAAGGGGCTCCTATGGCTACACCTTC. It codes for CASSERGSYGYTF. The V and J genes are TRBV6-1 and TRBJ1-2; the D gene is possibly TRBD1 (5 bases). CDR3 length: 13 residues. Per the germline V gene, CDR1 is MNHNS and CDR2 is SASEGT. V gave up 2 bases and J gave up 4 bases, with 8 bases separating them.

V and J are TRBV21-1 and TRBJ2-6; the table's TRBD1 call for D was not verified on the DNA. TRBV21-1 is shown as a pseudogene. The CDR3 extends over 18 amino acids. The CDR3 is CASSKEGRGPTGANVLTF. The CDR3, as DNA: TGTGCCAGCAGCAAAGAGGGCAGGGGGCCTACTGGGGCCAACGTCCTGACTTTC.

The chain links TRBV6-2 or TRBV6-3 to TRBJ2-3, with D perhaps TRBD2 (5 bases). Germline CDR1 and CDR2: MNHEY and SVGEGT. The V end was cut by 3 bases, the J end by 0 bases, with 10 bases between. The CDR3 runs to 15 residues. The CDR3 coding sequence is TGTGCCAGCAGTTATATAGGCGGGAGCACAGATACGCAGTATTTT. It yields the protein CASSYIGGSTDTQYF.

This clone showed up just once. The rearrangement joins TRBV6-2 or TRBV6-3 to TRBJ2-7, with 8 bases aligning to TRBD1. CDR3 length: 16 amino acids. V lost 2 bases to trimming and J lost 4 bases; unmatched junction nucleotides: 10. Germline values: CDR1 MNHEY, CDR2 SVGEGT. This chain's CDR3 is CASSYRPTGARYEQYF. DNA for the CDR3: TGTGCCAGCAGTTACCGCCCGACAGGGGCTCGATACGAGCAGTACTTC.

V and J are TRBV21-1 and TRBJ1-1; TRBD1, the D gene given by the table, was not confirmed from the DNA. TRBV21-1 is described as a pseudogene. The CDR3 contains 16 residues. This CDR3 reads CASSKQGGCKDTEAFF. CDR3 sequence (DNA): TGTGCCAGCAGCAAACAGGGGGGTTGCAAGGACACTGAAGCTTTCTTT.

V is TRBV4-1 and J is TRBJ1-2; possible D gene TRBD1, 6 bases. The length of the CDR3 is 16 residues. Germline V gives CDR1 MGHRA, CDR2 YSYEKL. With 3 bases removed from V and 2 bases from J, the gap between germline ends came to 16 bases. The CDR3 loop is CASSQQEGGGNYGYTF. As DNA, the CDR3 is TGCGCCAGCAGCCAGCAGGAGGGCGGGGGCAACTATGGCTACACCTTC.

The chain has TRBV19 and TRBJ2-5; 7 positions match TRBD1. The CDR3 consists of 15 residues. Trimming took 4 bases from V and 5 from J; bases not matched to a gene: 10. Germline CDR1 LNHDA, CDR2 SQIVND (reference sequence). CDR3 nucleotides: TGTGCCAGTAGTACGGACAGGCCTTCGGATGAGACCCAGTACTTC. Protein product: CASSTDRPSDETQYF.

The rearrangement joins TRBV19 to TRBJ1-2; tentatively, D is TRBD1 (5 bases). Germline V gene lookup returns CDR1 LNHDA and CDR2 SQIVND (reference sequence). Trimming left V 8 bases short and J 5 bases short, with 15 bases between. The CDR3 covers 13 residues. The CDR3, as DNA: TGTGCCAGTCAGGGCTACGCAACTTATGGCTACACCTTC. It yields the protein CASQGYATYGYTF.

This chain uses TRBV28 with TRBJ1-5, with D perhaps matching TRBD1 (6 bases). V was cut by 2 bases and J by 1 base, with 18 bases left in between. Germline CDR1 and CDR2: MDHEN and SYDVKM. This CDR3 contains 18 residues. CDR3 amino acids: CASSLRTGSHRSNQPQHF. DNA of the CDR3: TGTGCCAGCAGTTTACGTACAGGGTCCCATCGGAGCAATCAGCCCCAGCATTTT.

This clone was found once. V is TRBV3-1 (or the pseudogene TRBV3-2) and J is TRBJ1-5; D perhaps matches TRBD1 (6 bases). The CDR3 totals 16 residues. V gave up 0 bases and J gave up 5 bases, with 14 bases separating them. Germline CDR1 is LGHDT and CDR2 is YNNKEL (reference sequence). CDR3 in DNA: TGTGCCAGCAGCCAAGACAGGGGAGGGTTGGATCAGCCCCAGCATTTT. Translation gives CASSQDRGGLDQPQHF.

This clone was observed a handful of times. V usage is TRBV1 and J usage is TRBJ1-1; TRBD1 was called by the table and not checked on the DNA. TRBV1 is listed as a pseudogene. This CDR3 spans 14 amino acids. The CDR3 bases are TGCACCAGCAGCCAACACAGGGAAGGCACTGAAGCTTTCTTT. Protein: CTSSQHREGTEAFF.

The chain couples TRBV3-1 (or the pseudogene TRBV3-2) to TRBJ2-1; 10 bases align to TRBD2. V trimming: 9 bases; J trimming: 6 bases; junction bases outside the gene matches: 14. Per the germline V gene, CDR1 is LGHDT and CDR2 is YNNKEL (reference sequence). The CDR3 loop spans 16 amino acids. CDR3 in DNA: TGTGCCAGTCGCGCGGATTGGAGCGGGAGGGCCAATGAGCAGTTCTTC. Residues: CASRADWSGRANEQFF.

Worth noting for this clone: The sample contains more than one DNA sequence encoding this CDR3. The CDR3 region has the DNA TGTGCCAGCAGTTCGGACAGGGGGTGGGAGACCCAGTACTTC. This translates into CASSSDRGWETQYF. The V and J genes are TRBV27 and TRBJ2-5; 10 nucleotides line up with TRBD1. The V gene end was trimmed by 4 bases and the J gene end by 5 bases; junction bases not matched to a gene: 4. Germline V gene data show CDR1 as MNHEY and CDR2 as SMNVEV (reference sequence). The CDR3 is 14 residues long.

V usage is TRBV7-9 and J usage is TRBJ1-2; TRBD1 might be the D (5 bases). The CDR3 runs to 14 residues. Trimming shortened V by 5 bases and J by 5 bases, and 15 bases separated the two germline ends. Germline V gene lookup returns CDR1 SEHNR and CDR2 FQNEAQ (reference sequence). The CDR3 DNA follows: TGTGCCAGCAGCCTACACGACAGCCTATATGGCTACACCTTC. It codes for CASSLHDSLYGYTF.

The chain recombines TRBV7-3 with TRBJ1-2; a possible D gene is TRBD1 (6 bases). CDR3 length: 15 residues. The germline V gene encodes CDR1 SGHTA and CDR2 FQGTGA. Trimming removed 5 bases at V and 4 bases at J, with 17 bases between. This chain's CDR3 is CASSQTPGHRYGYTF. Here the CDR3 DNA reads TGTGCCAGCAGCCAAACTCCGGGACACCGCTATGGCTACACCTTC.

This sequence joins TRBV7-3 and TRBJ2-1; weak D call: TRBD1 (5 bases). This CDR3 is built from 16 residues. In germline, CDR1 is SGHTA, CDR2 FQGTGA. Deletions cut 4 bases from V and 4 bases from J, with 17 bases between. CDR3 protein: CASSYQGRISYNEQFF. The CDR3 nucleotides read TGTGCCAGCAGCTACCAGGGAAGAATATCATACAATGAGCAGTTCTTC.

The chain has TRBV18 and TRBJ1-2; the D gene is possibly TRBD1 (5 bases). CDR3 length: 12 amino acids. Germline V gene sequence: CDR1 KGHSH, CDR2 LQKENI. Trimming took off 2 bases at V and 8 bases at J, with 9 bases between the two ends. CDR3 region: CASSPGRDGYTF. DNA for the CDR3: TGTGCCAGCTCACCAGGGAGGGACGGCTACACCTTC.

The chain is built from TRBV5-1 and TRBJ1-1; unclear D gene. The CDR3 contains 15 residues. Trimming shortened V by 0 bases and J by 1 base, and 10 bases separated the two germline ends. CDR1 is SGHRS and CDR2 is YFSETQ in the germline V gene. CDR3 in DNA: TGCGCCAGCAGCTTGGTGGCAACAGCGAACACTGAAGCTTTCTTT. This encodes CASSLVATANTEAFF.